These 3 T cell receptor beta chains share one sample of origin, sequenced in a study of blood T cell repertoires in COVID-19 (dated by TCRdb to about 2020). Libraries were constructed by the immunoSEQ multiplex PCR assay. Drawn from immuneACCESS, this table holds only the in-frame rearrangements with V and J called that TCRdb kept. Clones are partly lost; checked studies trace under half to an unresolved V gene and leave the rest unexplained. For this sample the table gives some 360,000 clones, of which approximately 87% were detected only once. The biggest ten clones account for roughly 2% of the sample. Sequenced: peripheral blood. All receptors come from a woman aged 60-75 years with COVID-19, enrolled during active disease.

The rearrangement links TRBV20-1 to TRBJ2-3, with D unclear. The CDR3 is 10 residues long. Deletions cut 6 bases from V and 10 bases from J, with 11 bases between. Germline V gene lookup returns CDR1 DFQATT and CDR2 SNEGSKA (reference sequence). The CDR3 protein is CSAALTAQYF. The CDR3 nucleotides are TGCAGTGCCGCACTAACGGCGCAGTATTTT.

This clone was seen a single time. This chain uses TRBV28 with TRBJ1-2; possible D gene TRBD1, 6 bases. This CDR3 has 16 amino acids. Germline loops: CDR1 MDHEN, CDR2 SYDVKM. The V and J ends lost 5 bases and 8 bases respectively, with 24 bases between them. CDR3 DNA: TGTGCCAGCAGTCCCCCCCAAGGTGCGGGGGGCTGGGGCTACACCTTC. This encodes CASSPPQGAGGWGYTF.

The chain couples TRBV27 to TRBJ2-6; no firm D call. The CDR3 extends over 15 amino acids. The V gene's germline CDR1 is MNHEY and CDR2 SMNVEV (reference sequence). V gave up 1 base and J gave up 4 bases, with 8 bases separating them. The CDR3 region has the DNA TGTGCCAGCAGTTTATTCCTCTCCGGGGCCAACGTCCTGACTTTC. It is translated as CASSLFLSGANVLTF.